This T cell receptor beta chain is drawn from a study of blood T cell repertoires in COVID-19. Study-level information: T cells, B-cell-depleted T cells, or PBMCs supplied cDNA or gDNA.

As processed by the authors: Estimates of nucleated cell counts were drawn from the amplification of reference gene primers. Only in-frame clones appear in the TCRdb table, and some are missing; sequencing was by immunoSEQ multiplex PCR. V and J calls and clone size are given by that table; D and trimming were obtained from the DNA. The sample has some 250,000 clones, about 73% seen once. Germline loops: CDR1 DFQATT, CDR2 SNEGSKA (reference sequence). CDR3 size: 14 residues. The trim removed 3 bases at V and 7 bases at J, leaving 9 bases unmatched. The source of this sequence is a woman of 80 years or more with acute or convalescent COVID-19. The V and J genes are TRBV20-1 and TRBJ2-1, with 7 bases lining up with TRBD2. The sequenced sample was peripheral blood. CDR3 region: CSASGSGIRNEQFF. For the CDR3, the DNA is TGCAGTGCTAGTGGCAGCGGGATACGTAATGAGCAGTTCTTC.